These T cell receptor beta chains were read from a single sample in a study of cytomegalovirus exposure and HLA in healthy donors. The table came from immunoSEQ multiplex PCR; TCRdb's copy has only in-frame clones and leaves some out. The sample has over 130,000 clones; just over 70% are singletons. The sample was PBMCs. These receptors were taken from a woman in her twenties or thirties in good health and CMV-seronegative. Each CDR3 is given with its conserved first and last residue. D genes are given only for firm matches. Not all rows give a size; the values are once, few, many and, for expanded clones, a class.

j_call: TRBJ2-7
clone_size: .
d_call: TRBD2
v_call: TRBV6-5
cdr3_nt: TGTGCCAACAGTTACGAGAGTCTAGCGGGGCCCTACGAGCAGTACTTC
cdr3_aa: CANSYESLAGPYEQYF

j_call: TRBJ2-5
clone_size: .
d_call: TRBD1
v_call: TRBV6-6
cdr3_nt: TGTGCCAGCAACGGACAGGGGGTTTTGGGAGGCCAGTACTTC
cdr3_aa: CASNGQGVLGGQYF

j_call: TRBJ2-7
clone_size: medium-sized
d_call: TRBD2
v_call: TRBV7-9
cdr3_nt: TGTGCCAGCAACCCCAATAGCGGGAGTCGGCACGAGCAGTACTTC
cdr3_aa: CASNPNSGSRHEQYF

j_call: TRBJ2-7
clone_size: .
d_call: .
v_call: TRBV6-5
cdr3_nt: TGTGCCAGCAGTAGAGGACTACTCCAGTACTTC
cdr3_aa: CASSRGLLQYF

j_call: TRBJ2-7
clone_size: .
d_call: .
v_call: TRBV6-5
cdr3_nt: TGTGCCAGCATGCCTCAGGGCGCCTACGAGCAGTACTTC
cdr3_aa: CASMPQGAYEQYF

j_call: TRBJ1-1
clone_size: .
d_call: TRBD1
v_call: TRBV5-1
cdr3_nt: TGCGCCAGCAGCCAAGGGACAGGGGGCGCGATCACTGAAGCTTTCTTT
cdr3_aa: CASSQGTGGAITEAFF

j_call: TRBJ2-7
clone_size: .
d_call: TRBD1
v_call: TRBV5-1
cdr3_nt: TGCGCCAGCCGGACAGGGGACGAGCAGTACTTC
cdr3_aa: CASRTGDEQYF

j_call: TRBJ2-1
clone_size: few
d_call: TRBD1
v_call: TRBV28
cdr3_nt: TGTGCCAGCAGCCAGACAGGGGGCAGGTACAATGAGCAGTTCTTC
cdr3_aa: CASSQTGGRYNEQFF

j_call: TRBJ2-1
clone_size: .
d_call: .
v_call: TRBV5-1
cdr3_nt: TGCGCCAGCAGCTTAGGCGGCAGGGCTTACAATGAGCAGTTCTTC
cdr3_aa: CASSLGGRAYNEQFF

j_call: TRBJ2-2
clone_size: few
d_call: TRBD1
v_call: TRBV4-2
cdr3_nt: TGTGCCAGCAGCCAAGTAAATGAACAGGGGCCCCACCGGGGAGCTGTTTTT
cdr3_aa: CASSQVNEQGPHRGAVF

j_call: TRBJ2-7
clone_size: .
d_call: TRBD1
v_call: TRBV6-5
cdr3_nt: TGTGCCAGCAGTTACTCGTGGGGACAGGGATCCTACGAGCAGTACTTC
cdr3_aa: CASSYSWGQGSYEQYF

j_call: TRBJ1-6
clone_size: .
d_call: .
v_call: TRBV15
cdr3_nt: TGTGCCACCAGCAGAACCAGGACACCTTCACCCCTCCACTTT
cdr3_aa: CATSRTRTPSPLHF

j_call: TRBJ1-2
clone_size: once
d_call: .
v_call: TRBV7-9
cdr3_nt: TGTTCCAGCAGCTTAATACGGGGGGCTGGTAATGATGGCTACACCTTC
cdr3_aa: CSSSLIRGAGNDGYTF

j_call: TRBJ2-1
clone_size: .
d_call: TRBD2
v_call: TRBV6-1
cdr3_nt: TGTGCCAGCAGTGTGCAGCGGGGGGGCCCCGATGAGCAGTTCTTC
cdr3_aa: CASSVQRGGPDEQFF

j_call: TRBJ1-2
clone_size: .
d_call: .
v_call: TRBV21-1
cdr3_nt: TGTGCCAGCAGCGAAGGGGGACAGGGAGTTGACTATGGCTACACCTTC
cdr3_aa: CASSEGGQGVDYGYTF

j_call: TRBJ1-1
clone_size: .
d_call: TRBD1
v_call: TRBV7-9
cdr3_nt: TGTGCCAGCAGCTTAGAACCAGGGGGCACTGAAGCTTTCTTT
cdr3_aa: CASSLEPGGTEAFF